Listed here are 30 T cell receptor beta chains from one sample, sequenced in a study of Ad26.COV2.S vaccination and SARS-CoV-2 variants. Treatment indicated: around 19 received Ad26.COV2.S at low or high dose, single or two shots; about 5 received placebo; per-sample allocation not given. Collection of the samples took place on day 63 after the first injection of vaccine or placebo. Produced via immunoSEQ multiplex PCR; TCRdb's table is partial and in-frame only. The sample lists 350,000 to 500,000 clones, around 89% occurring once. The specimen comprised peripheral blood, sampled in a trial of Ad26.COV2.S vaccine versus placebo. The receptors come from a person aged 18-60 years who received the Ad26.COV2.S COVID-19 vaccine or a placebo.

V gene TRBV5-1 combines with J gene TRBJ1-1, with D possibly TRBD1 on 6 matching bases. CDR1 is SGHRS, CDR2 YFSETQ, per germline. There are 13 residues in the CDR3. Trimming cost V 4 bases and J 3 bases, with 10 bases left between them. CDR3 DNA: TGCGCCAGCAGCCGGGGGGCCGACACTGAAGCTTTCTTT. This encodes CASSRGADTEAFF.

J is TRBJ2-2 and V is TRBV10-1; D call uncertain. Trimming removed 5 bases at V and 5 bases at J, with 6 bases between. The CDR3 loop spans 12 amino acids. Looked up from germline, CDR1 is WNHNN and CDR2 is SYGVQD (reference sequence). The CDR3 DNA is TGCGCCAGCAGTACAATAACCGGGGAGCTGTTTTTT. The encoded protein is CASSTITGELFF.

V and J are TRBV5-6 and TRBJ2-1; the match to TRBD2 covers 10 bases. This CDR3 is 14 amino acids long. Germline lookup yields CDR1 SGHDT and CDR2 YYEEEE. The J segment lost 12 bases and the V segment lost 3 bases, leaving 9 bases of the junction unmatched. This chain's CDR3 is CASSSGTSVLGQFF. The DNA for the CDR3 is TGTGCCAGCAGCTCCGGGACTAGCGTCTTAGGGCAGTTCTTC.

The chain employs TRBV4-1 and TRBJ1-3, with D hard to call. Germline V gene data show CDR1 as MGHRA and CDR2 as YSYEKL. This CDR3 contains 17 residues. Trimming cost V 0 bases and J 4 bases, with 16 bases left between them. The CDR3 spells CASSQDESSSLGNTIYF. CDR3 bases: TGCGCCAGCAGCCAAGATGAGAGCAGCTCCCTCGGAAACACCATATATTTT.

The genes are TRBV7-9 and TRBJ2-1, with 10 bases lining up with TRBD2. V lost 5 bases to trimming and J lost 2 bases; unmatched junction nucleotides: 6. Germline V lookup: CDR1 SEHNR, CDR2 FQNEAQ (reference sequence). The CDR3 length is 16 residues. The CDR3 nucleotides read TGTGCCAGCAGCCCCGATAGCGGGGGGCCCTACAATGAGCAGTTCTTC. Its translation is CASSPDSGGPYNEQFF.

V and J are TRBV5-6 and TRBJ1-1; D perhaps matches TRBD1 (6 bases). Trimming shortened V by 4 bases and J by 6 bases, and 22 bases separated the two germline ends. The germline CDR1 and CDR2 sequences are SGHDT and YYEEEE. CDR3 length equals 16 residues. The CDR3 DNA sequence: TGTGCCAGCAGCCCCCAAATAGGGATACCAGGGGCTGAAGCTTTCTTT. Protein sequence: CASSPQIGIPGAEAFF.

The genes are TRBV5-1 and TRBJ2-2, with TRBD1 matching 12 bases. Germline V gives CDR1 SGHRS, CDR2 YFSETQ. Trimming took 4 bases from V and 6 from J; bases not matched to a gene: 7. The CDR3 is made up of 16 amino acids. CDR3 in DNA: TGCGCCAGCAGCACGGGACAGGGGGCGACGGCCGGGGAGCTGTTTTTT. Its translation is CASSTGQGATAGELFF. Combining the CDR3 with reference TRBV5-1 and TRBJ2-2 gives the whole variable domain KAGVTQTPRYLIKTRGQQVTLSCSPISGHRSVSWYQQTPGQGLQFLFEYFSETQRNKGNFPGRFSGRQFSNSRSEMNVSTLELGDSALYLCASSTGQGATAGELFFGEGSRLTVL.

This clone has a handful of counts. The genes are TRBV4-1 and TRBJ2-7, with 10 bases fitting TRBD2. CDR1 and CDR2 from the germline V gene are MGHRA and YSYEKL. The CDR3 runs to 16 residues. V was clipped by 4 bases and J by 2 bases; unmatched bases: 8. In DNA form, the CDR3 reads TGCGCCAGCAGCCGAGAGCTAGCGGGGGTAACCTACGAGCAGTACTTC. It yields the protein CASSRELAGVTYEQYF.

The rearrangement uses TRBV7-9 and TRBJ2-7, with D possibly matching TRBD1 (6 bases). The CDR3 extends over 18 amino acids. V gave up 4 bases and J gave up 3 bases, with 25 bases separating them. From germline, CDR1 is SEHNR and CDR2 FQNEAQ (reference sequence). Written as DNA, the CDR3 is TGTGCCAGCAGCTCAAGGTCGTCAACGGGACAAAATAACTACGAGCAGTACTTC. It encodes CASSSRSSTGQNNYEQYF.

The V and J genes are TRBV3-1 (or the pseudogene TRBV3-2) and TRBJ1-6; maybe TRBD1 (5 bases). CDR3 length equals 17 residues. Trimming shortened V by 2 bases and J by 8 bases, and 19 bases separated the two germline ends. Germline-derived CDR1 and CDR2 are LGHDT and YNNKEL (reference sequence). The CDR3 reads CASSQSLGAGWDSPLHF. As DNA, the CDR3 is TGTGCCAGCAGCCAAAGTCTAGGGGCTGGGTGGGATTCACCCCTCCACTTT.

The V call is TRBV6-5, the J call TRBJ2-1; 7 bases are a match to TRBD1. The germline V gene has CDR1 MNHEY and CDR2 SVGAGI. Trimming removed 5 bases from V and 15 bases from J; junction bases left unmatched: 16. CDR3 length equals 14 residues. CDR3 sequence (DNA): TGTGCCAGCAGTCCGACAGGGAGTAACCTCGAACGGTTCTTC. Residues: CASSPTGSNLERFF.

The V call is TRBV7-9, the J call TRBJ1-5; no definite D call. Per the germline V gene, CDR1 is SEHNR and CDR2 is FQNEAQ (reference sequence). CDR3 length equals 13 residues. The germline V and J ends were trimmed by 5 bases and 0 bases, with 5 bases remaining between them. The CDR3 region is CASSPYSNQPQHF. The CDR3 DNA reads TGTGCCAGCAGCCCTTATAGCAATCAGCCCCAGCATTTT.

CDR3 loop: CAISEGPGGGTEAFF. For the CDR3, the DNA is TGTGCCATCAGTGAGGGCCCAGGCGGGGGCACTGAAGCTTTCTTT. The chain couples TRBV10-3 to TRBJ1-1; maybe TRBD1 (5 bases). The V end lost 2 bases, the J end lost 4 bases, and 14 bases lay between the germline ends. The germline CDR1 and CDR2 sequences are ENHRY and SYGVKD. The CDR3 loop spans 15 amino acids.

This chain links TRBV4-1 with TRBJ2-7, with D perhaps matching TRBD2 (5 bases). Per the germline V gene, CDR1 is MGHRA and CDR2 is YSYEKL. V was trimmed by 1 base and J by 4 bases, leaving 11 bases between them. The CDR3 contains 14 residues. This CDR3 reads CASSQGGGLYEQYF. The CDR3 nucleotides read TGCGCCAGCAGCCAAGGAGGAGGACTTTACGAGCAGTACTTC.

The J gene is TRBJ2-2, the V gene TRBV28; D remains unclear. CDR1 MDHEN and CDR2 SYDVKM come from the germline V gene. Trimming took 2 bases from V and 4 from J, leaving 5 bases between them. The CDR3 is made up of 13 amino acids. The CDR3 protein is CASSLEPTGELFF. The CDR3 DNA reads as TGTGCCAGCAGTTTAGAGCCCACCGGGGAGCTGTTTTTT.

This clone was counted a single time. The V and J genes are TRBV4-3 and TRBJ1-2; D gene uncertain. The CDR3 is 13 amino acids. V lost 0 bases, J lost 2 bases, and 4 bases lay in between. The germline V gene encodes CDR1 LGHNA and CDR2 YSLEER. The CDR3 here is CASSQDGNYGYTF. Written as DNA, the CDR3 is TGCGCCAGCAGCCAAGATGGAAACTATGGCTACACCTTC.

The rearrangement joins TRBV2 to TRBJ2-2, with D maybe TRBD1 (5 bases). Germline CDR1 SNHLY, CDR2 FYNNEI. The CDR3 sequence is 15 residues long. Trimming removed 5 bases from V and 1 base from J, with 11 bases in between. Here the CDR3 reads CASSPWGRNTGELFF. The CDR3 DNA reads TGTGCCAGCAGTCCTTGGGGCAGGAACACCGGGGAGCTGTTTTTT.

Regarding this clone: Other DNA variants within this sample encode the same CDR3. The CDR3 nucleotides read TGCGCCAGCAGCCCCGGGACGGGGGCCTACGAGCAGTACTTC. Amino acid sequence: CASSPGTGAYEQYF. The chain couples TRBV5-1 to TRBJ2-7, with a possible D match to TRBD2 (6 bases). This CDR3 has 14 residues. V shed 4 bases and J shed 2 bases, with 13 bases lying between them. Germline V gene lookup returns CDR1 SGHRS and CDR2 YFSETQ.

The chain joins TRBV2 to TRBJ1-4, with TRBD1 matching 8 bases. J was trimmed by 1 base and V by 8 bases; bases with no gene match: 6. Germline lookup yields CDR1 SNHLY and CDR2 FYNNEI. This CDR3 is 15 amino acids long. CDR3 nucleotides: TGTGCCAGCGGAGACAGGGGCGGAACTAATGAAAAACTGTTTTTT. It encodes CASGDRGGTNEKLFF.

The chain carries TRBV28 and TRBJ1-2; TRBD1 is a possible D gene (5 bases). This CDR3 comprises 14 residues. Germline CDR1 is MDHEN and CDR2 is SYDVKM. The V gene lost 7 bases and the J gene lost 5 bases, with 17 bases spanning the gap. The CDR3 region has the DNA TGTGCCAGCAACCTCCCTGGGGCAGATTATGGCTACACCTTC. It codes for CASNLPGADYGYTF.

This clone has more than one count but fewer than ten. The chain carries TRBV7-2 and TRBJ2-7, with a weak D call TRBD2 (5 bases). V lost 5 bases to trimming and J lost 7 bases, with 9 bases between them. The CDR3 is made up of 11 amino acids. Per the germline V gene, CDR1 is SGHTA and CDR2 is FQGNSA. CDR3 loop: CASSVPGEQYF. CDR3 nucleotide sequence: TGTGCCAGCAGCGTCCCGGGAGAGCAGTACTTC.

The chain couples TRBV15 to TRBJ2-3; tentative D call: TRBD2 (7 bases). Trimming cost V 0 bases and J 0 bases, with 16 bases left between them. This CDR3 comprises 18 residues. Germline values: CDR1 LNHNV, CDR2 YYDKDF (reference sequence). In nucleotides, the CDR3 is TGTGCCACCAGCAGAGATCGGGACGGGGGGCCAAGCACAGATACGCAGTATTTT. Translation gives CATSRDRDGGPSTDTQYF.

DNA for the CDR3: TGCGCCAGCAGCCCATCAGGACAGATCTACGAGCAGTACTTC. It specifies CASSPSGQIYEQYF. The chain couples TRBV4-1 to TRBJ2-7, with a tentative D call TRBD1 (6 bases). Trimming pared 4 bases from V and 3 bases from J, leaving 13 bases between. The CDR3 has 14 residues. Germline assignment: CDR1 MGHRA and CDR2 YSYEKL.

The rearrangement uses TRBV28 and TRBJ2-3; D is perhaps TRBD1 (6 bases). CDR1 MDHEN and CDR2 SYDVKM come from the germline V gene. The CDR3 sequence is 13 residues long. Trimming removed 8 bases from V and 2 bases from J, with 11 bases in between. In DNA, the CDR3 is TGTGCCAGCGACTCAGGGGCCACAGATACGCAGTATTTT. Translation: CASDSGATDTQYF.

V and J are TRBV18 and TRBJ1-4; D remains ambiguous. V dropped 3 bases and J dropped 8 bases, with 7 bases sitting between them. This CDR3 region has 12 residues. CDR1 KGHSH and CDR2 LQKENI come from the germline V gene. The CDR3: CASSPAREKLFF. Written as DNA, the CDR3 is TGTGCCAGCTCACCTGCGAGGGAAAAACTGTTTTTT. The full variable domain, completed using reference TRBV18 and TRBJ1-4, is NAGVMQNPRHLVRRRGQEARLRCSPMKGHSHVYWYRQLPEEGLKFMVYLQKENIIDESGMPKERFSAEFPKEGPSILRIQQVVRGDSAAYFCASSPAREKLFFGSGTQLSVL.

Here the CDR3 reads CASSEEGYSGNTIYF. As DNA, the CDR3 is TGTGCCAGCAGCGAAGAAGGGTACTCTGGAAACACCATATATTTT. V and J are TRBV7-9 and TRBJ1-3, with D unclear. Germline values: CDR1 SEHNR, CDR2 FQNEAQ (reference sequence). V was pared by 5 bases and J by 0 bases, with 11 bases between. The CDR3 covers 15 residues.

The chain is built from TRBV5-1 and TRBJ1-6; 7 bases line up with TRBD1. The CDR3 has 17 amino acids. Germline loops: CDR1 SGHRS, CDR2 YFSETQ. Trimming took 0 bases from V and 9 from J; bases not matched to a gene: 12. CDR3 loop: CASSLGGTGAGGSPLHF. The CDR3 coding sequence is TGCGCCAGCAGCTTGGGGGGAACAGGGGCTGGCGGTTCACCCCTCCACTTT.

The chain links TRBV4-2 to TRBJ2-3; 9 bases are a match to TRBD2. CDR1 and CDR2 from the germline V gene are LGHNA and YNFKEQ. J lost 0 bases, V lost 4 bases, and 8 bases had no gene match. The CDR3 consists of 17 residues. CDR3 coding DNA: TGTGCCAGCAGCCTCACAATAGCGGGGGAGAGCACAGATACGCAGTATTTT. This encodes CASSLTIAGESTDTQYF.

The chain is built from TRBV4-3 and TRBJ2-7; either TRBD1 or TRBD2 may fit D (5 bases each). The CDR3 runs 15 residues. Germline lookup yields CDR1 LGHNA and CDR2 YSLEER. The germline V and J ends were trimmed by 0 bases and 4 bases, with 13 bases remaining between them. CDR3 residues: CASSQDQGEPYEQYF. The CDR3 nucleotides are TGCGCCAGCAGCCAAGATCAAGGGGAGCCGTACGAGCAGTACTTC.

The genes are TRBV29-1 and TRBJ2-7; 7 bases fit TRBD1. Germline CDR1 and CDR2: SQVTM and ANQGSEA. Trimming removed 4 bases from V and 6 bases from J; junction bases left unmatched: 3. This CDR3 has 11 residues. As DNA, the CDR3 is TGCAGCGTTGGACAGGGCGGCGAGCAGTACTTC. Its protein product is CSVGQGGEQYF.